A selection of T cell receptor beta chains follows, all from one sample in a study of vaccination effects on CD4 cells after COVID-19. Assay used: immunoSEQ multiplex PCR; TCRdb lists only in-frame clones, some missing. The sample shows 45,000 to 55,000 clones, around 74% of them seen only once. What these receptors recognize is not known. The sequences come from CD4+ T cells from PBMCs cultured without peptide, collected after COVID-19 vaccination. The origin of the receptors is a human donor who had a prior SARS-CoV-2 infection. Each CDR3 is given with its conserved first and last residue. D genes are given only for firm matches. For some rows the clone size is stated as once, few or many, or as a class when expanded; others skip it.

d_call: TRBD2
j_call: TRBJ2-7
v_call: TRBV7-6
clone_size: few
cdr3_length: 16
cdr3_nt: TGTGCCAGCAGCTCAGAGAGCGGGGTACACGGCTACGAGCAGTACTTC
cdr3_aa: CASSSESGVHGYEQYF

d_call: -
j_call: TRBJ1-1
v_call: TRBV4-3
clone_size: -
cdr3_length: 18
cdr3_nt: TGCGCCAGCAGCCAAGATATTTTCTCGAGAACAGCGAACACTGAAGCTTTCTTT
cdr3_aa: CASSQDIFSRTANTEAFF

d_call: -
j_call: TRBJ2-2
v_call: TRBV12-3/TRBV12-4
clone_size: -
cdr3_length: 12
cdr3_nt: TGTGCCAGCAGGCCCTATGTCGGGGAGCTGTTTTTT
cdr3_aa: CASRPYVGELFF

d_call: TRBD1
j_call: TRBJ1-1
v_call: TRBV19
clone_size: once
cdr3_length: 17
cdr3_nt: TGTGCCAGTACTCCTCACCGGGACAGGGGCCAAAGCACTGAAGCTTTCTTT
cdr3_aa: CASTPHRDRGQSTEAFF

d_call: TRBD1
j_call: TRBJ2-7
v_call: TRBV15
clone_size: once
cdr3_length: 14
cdr3_nt: TGTGCCACCAGCAGCCGGGACAGCCTCTACGAGCAGTACTTC
cdr3_aa: CATSSRDSLYEQYF

d_call: TRBD2
j_call: TRBJ2-3
v_call: TRBV9
clone_size: -
cdr3_length: 18
cdr3_nt: TGTGCCAGCATCAGAATTACAGGGCGGGAGGGCCGTGTAGATACGCAGTATTTT
cdr3_aa: CASIRITGREGRVDTQYF

d_call: -
j_call: TRBJ2-7
v_call: TRBV3-1/TRBV3-2
clone_size: -
cdr3_length: 14
cdr3_nt: TGTGCCAGCAGCCGACGGACCGACTCCTACGAGCAGTACTTC
cdr3_aa: CASSRRTDSYEQYF

d_call: -
j_call: TRBJ1-2
v_call: TRBV5-1
clone_size: -
cdr3_length: 15
cdr3_nt: TGCGCCAGCAGCTTGGGGGCGGGTGAGAACTATGGCTACACCTTC
cdr3_aa: CASSLGAGENYGYTF

d_call: -
j_call: TRBJ2-3
v_call: TRBV12-5
clone_size: -
cdr3_length: 14
cdr3_nt: TGTGCTAGTCGACTAGTAACCCCCACAGATACGCAGTATTTT
cdr3_aa: CASRLVTPTDTQYF

d_call: TRBD1
j_call: TRBJ2-7
v_call: TRBV7-9
clone_size: -
cdr3_length: 14
cdr3_nt: TGTGCCAGCAGGGAGGGACAGGGGTCCCTCGAGCAGTACTTC
cdr3_aa: CASREGQGSLEQYF

d_call: TRBD2
j_call: TRBJ2-3
v_call: TRBV5-4
clone_size: few
cdr3_length: 16
cdr3_nt: TGTGCCAGCAGCTCAACCAGCGGGGGGAGGGCAGATACGCAGTATTTT
cdr3_aa: CASSSTSGGRADTQYF

d_call: -
j_call: TRBJ2-1
v_call: TRBV12-3/TRBV12-4
clone_size: -
cdr3_length: 12
cdr3_nt: TGTGCCAGCAGTCCCCGTTTCGATGAGCAGTTCTTC
cdr3_aa: CASSPRFDEQFF

d_call: -
j_call: TRBJ2-4
v_call: TRBV5-1
clone_size: -
cdr3_length: 16
cdr3_nt: TGCGCCAGCAGCTTAGAACTAGGGTCAACCAAAAACATTCAGTACTTC
cdr3_aa: CASSLELGSTKNIQYF

d_call: TRBD1
j_call: TRBJ2-1
v_call: TRBV19
clone_size: -
cdr3_length: 13
cdr3_nt: TGTGCCAGTAGTGGACAGGGGGCATATGAGCAGTTCTTC
cdr3_aa: CASSGQGAYEQFF

d_call: TRBD2
j_call: TRBJ2-7
v_call: TRBV5-6
clone_size: -
cdr3_length: 19
cdr3_nt: TGTGCCAGCAGCTTGGGCTCCGGTCTAGCGGTGCCCCGCTCCTACGAGCAGTACTTC
cdr3_aa: CASSLGSGLAVPRSYEQYF

d_call: TRBD2
j_call: TRBJ2-7
v_call: TRBV5-1
clone_size: -
cdr3_length: 18
cdr3_nt: TGCGCCAGCAGCTTGGTGGGGACTAGCGGGGGGATATCCTACGAGCAGTACTTC
cdr3_aa: CASSLVGTSGGISYEQYF

d_call: -
j_call: TRBJ1-1
v_call: TRBV7-8
clone_size: few
cdr3_length: 15
cdr3_nt: TGTGCCAGCAGCGGAGAGGCTTCGGGGGACACTGAAGCTTTCTTT
cdr3_aa: CASSGEASGDTEAFF

d_call: TRBD1
j_call: TRBJ1-1
v_call: TRBV28
clone_size: -
cdr3_length: 14
cdr3_nt: TGTGCCAGCAGTTTATGGGGGACAGACACTGAAGCTTTCTTT
cdr3_aa: CASSLWGTDTEAFF

d_call: TRBD2
j_call: TRBJ2-2
v_call: TRBV11-3
clone_size: -
cdr3_length: 16
cdr3_nt: TGTGCCAGCAGCTTAGACGGCGGGAGGAACACCGGGGAGCTGTTTTTT
cdr3_aa: CASSLDGGRNTGELFF

d_call: -
j_call: TRBJ1-1
v_call: TRBV6-5
clone_size: few
cdr3_length: 14
cdr3_nt: TGTGCCAGCAGTTACTCGAAGGGGTGGACTGAAGCTTTCTTT
cdr3_aa: CASSYSKGWTEAFF

d_call: TRBD2
j_call: TRBJ2-1
v_call: TRBV19
clone_size: -
cdr3_length: 20
cdr3_nt: TGTGCCAGTAGTATAGACTCACGACTTAAGCGGGAGGTGCTCTACAATGAGCAGTTCTTC
cdr3_aa: CASSIDSRLKREVLYNEQFF

d_call: -
j_call: TRBJ2-5
v_call: TRBV18
clone_size: -
cdr3_length: 12
cdr3_nt: TGTGCCAGCTCACCAGGGGTAGAGACCCAGTACTTC
cdr3_aa: CASSPGVETQYF

d_call: -
j_call: TRBJ1-5
v_call: TRBV28
clone_size: -
cdr3_length: 13
cdr3_nt: TGTGCCAGCAGTTGGGGGGGGACCCAGCCCCAGCATTTT
cdr3_aa: CASSWGGTQPQHF

d_call: -
j_call: TRBJ2-4
v_call: TRBV5-1
clone_size: few
cdr3_length: 13
cdr3_nt: TGCGCCAGCAGCTTGGCCGGGAGAAACATTCAGTACTTC
cdr3_aa: CASSLAGRNIQYF

d_call: -
j_call: TRBJ1-4
v_call: TRBV12-3/TRBV12-4
clone_size: -
cdr3_length: 12
cdr3_nt: TGTGCCAGCAGTTTTCAAACAACGAGGGTGTTTTTT
cdr3_aa: CASSFQTTRVFF

d_call: -
j_call: TRBJ1-1
v_call: TRBV18
clone_size: -
cdr3_length: 15
cdr3_nt: TGTGCCAGCTCCAACAGCGGGAGAACCGGCACTGAAGCTTTCTTT
cdr3_aa: CASSNSGRTGTEAFF